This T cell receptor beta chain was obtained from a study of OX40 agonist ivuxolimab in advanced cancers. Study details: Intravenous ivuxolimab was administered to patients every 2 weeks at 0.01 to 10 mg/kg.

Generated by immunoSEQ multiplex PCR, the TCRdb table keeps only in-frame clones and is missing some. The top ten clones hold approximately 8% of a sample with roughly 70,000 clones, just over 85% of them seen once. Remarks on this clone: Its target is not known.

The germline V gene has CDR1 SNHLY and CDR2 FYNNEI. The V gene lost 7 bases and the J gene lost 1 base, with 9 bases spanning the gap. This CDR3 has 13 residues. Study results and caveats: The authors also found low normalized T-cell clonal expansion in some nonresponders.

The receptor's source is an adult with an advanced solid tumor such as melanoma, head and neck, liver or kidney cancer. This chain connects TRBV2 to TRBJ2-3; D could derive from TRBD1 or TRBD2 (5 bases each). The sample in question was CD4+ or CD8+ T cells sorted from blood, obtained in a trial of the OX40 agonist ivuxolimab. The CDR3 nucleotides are TGTGCCAGCAACCAGGGACGCACAGATACGCAGTATTTT. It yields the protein CASNQGRTDTQYF.